The 19 T cell receptor beta chains given below trace back to one sample, sequenced in a study of cytomegalovirus exposure and HLA in healthy donors. Primers included in the PCR were 60 Vbeta and 13 Jbeta primers. Clones were sequenced by immunoSEQ multiplex PCR, and TCRdb holds only the in-frame ones, with some missing. This sample carries approximately 160,000 clones, about 81% of them seen once, and the ten largest clones take 0.95% to 1%. Sequences were obtained from PBMCs. The receptors here all came from a girl aged 2 to 9 in good health and CMV-seropositive.

V usage is TRBV28 and J usage is TRBJ1-5, with D possibly being TRBD1 (5 bases). The CDR3 is 16 amino acids. CDR1 MDHEN and CDR2 SYDVKM come from the germline V gene. V lost 1 base, J lost 3 bases, and 13 bases lay in between. CDR3 nucleotides: TGTGCCAGCAGTTTATTTGGGCAGGGCCCCAATCAGCCCCAGCATTTT. This gives the protein CASSLFGQGPNQPQHF.

This clone was counted a few times. The chain uses TRBV5-1 and TRBJ2-7, with D perhaps TRBD1 (7 bases). The CDR3 covers 13 residues. Trimming stripped 5 bases from V and 4 bases from J, with 13 bases between. In germline, CDR1 is SGHRS, CDR2 YFSETQ. CDR3 region: CASRKQGGYEQYF. Here the CDR3 DNA reads TGCGCCAGCAGGAAGCAGGGGGGATACGAGCAGTACTTC.

The CDR3 loop reads CAWSHRQGKNQPQHF. DNA for the CDR3: TGTGCCTGGAGCCACAGACAGGGGAAGAATCAGCCCCAGCATTTT. The chain recombines TRBV30 with TRBJ1-5; 8 bases line up with TRBD1. V shed 3 bases, J shed 4 bases, and the junction held 8 bases outside the gene matches. This CDR3 has 15 amino acids. Germline V gives CDR1 GTSNPN, CDR2 SVGIG (reference sequence). Variable domain in full (rest from reference TRBV30 and TRBJ1-5): SQTIHQWPATLVQPVGSPLSLECTVEGTSNPNLYWYRQAAGRGLQLLFYSVGIGQISSEVPQNLSASRPQDRQFILSSKKLLLSDSGFYLCAWSHRQGKNQPQHFGDGTRLSIL.

The chain combines TRBV7-2 with TRBJ2-3; tentatively, D is TRBD2 (5 bases). The germline V gene has CDR1 SGHTA and CDR2 FQGNSA. V was clipped by 1 base and J by 6 bases, with 11 bases between them. The length of the CDR3 is 14 residues. Here the CDR3 reads CASSLVQLVDTQYF. For the CDR3, the DNA is TGTGCCAGCAGCTTAGTCCAACTAGTGGATACGCAGTATTTT.

The chain uses TRBV25-1 and TRBJ1-2, with D hard to call. Germline loops: CDR1 MGHDK, CDR2 SYGVNS. This CDR3 is 12 amino acids long. V lost 1 base and J lost 7, with 7 bases in between. The CDR3: CASSELFGGYTF. In DNA, the CDR3 is TGTGCCAGCAGTGAATTATTCGGTGGCTACACCTTC.

The V and J genes are TRBV28 and TRBJ2-5; 7 bases agree with TRBD1. The V gene's germline CDR1 is MDHEN and CDR2 SYDVKM. V lost 4 bases to trimming and J lost 5 bases; unmatched junction nucleotides: 7. This CDR3 is built from 14 residues. In DNA, the CDR3 is TGTGCCAGCAGTTCGTCGACAGGGCAGGAGACCCAGTACTTC. This gives the protein CASSSSTGQETQYF.

The chain links TRBV7-9 to TRBJ1-2, with 11 bases fitting TRBD1. This CDR3 region has 15 residues. The V gene's germline CDR1 is SEHNR and CDR2 FQNEAQ (reference sequence). J lost 4 bases, V lost 6 bases, and 7 bases had no gene match. The CDR3 loop is CASRDGQGARYGYTF. In nucleotides, the CDR3 is TGTGCCAGCAGAGACGGACAGGGGGCACGCTATGGCTACACCTTC.

This rearrangement joins TRBV19 to TRBJ2-5, with TRBD1 matching 8 bases. The CDR3 is made up of 16 amino acids. The ends lost 3 bases at V and 1 base at J; junction bases unmatched: 7. Germline V lookup: CDR1 LNHDA, CDR2 SQIVND (reference sequence). The CDR3 sequence: CASSIGQGATQETQYF. Here the CDR3 DNA reads TGTGCCAGTAGTATCGGGCAGGGGGCCACCCAAGAGACCCAGTACTTC.

The chain has TRBV5-1 and TRBJ2-5; 10 nucleotides match TRBD2. Trimming at V came to 2 bases and at J to 0 bases, leaving 1 base not matched to a gene. The germline CDR1 and CDR2 sequences are SGHRS and YFSETQ. The length of the CDR3 is 15 residues. CDR3 sequence (DNA): TGCGCCAGCAGCTTAGCGGGAGGGTACCAAGAGACCCAGTACTTC. This gives the protein CASSLAGGYQETQYF.

The rearrangement uses TRBV30 and TRBJ1-5, with TRBD1 identical over 7 bases. V lost 3 bases and J lost 7; bases outside the gene matches: 3. This CDR3 region has 12 residues. Looked up from germline, CDR1 is GTSNPN and CDR2 is SVGIG (reference sequence). CDR3 region: CAWRTGDQPQHF. CDR3 in DNA: TGTGCCTGGAGAACAGGGGACCAGCCCCAGCATTTT.

This clone has only one observation. Relative to the germline gene, one junction end is altered; a read error may explain this. The chain has TRBV7-8 and TRBJ2-7; 10 bases align to TRBD2. Germline V gene lookup returns CDR1 SGHVS and CDR2 FQNEAQ. The CDR3 is 13 residues long. Written as DNA, the CDR3 is TGTGCCAGCAGCCTAGCGGGAGCTTACGAGCAGTACTTC. Its translation: CASSLAGAYEQYF.

This clone was detected only a few times. The rearrangement links TRBV4-1 to TRBJ1-1; a possible D gene is TRBD1 (5 bases). CDR1 is MGHRA and CDR2 is YSYEKL in the germline V gene. V was clipped by 1 base and J by 8 bases, with 11 bases between them. This CDR3 is 13 amino acids long. CDR3 bases: TGCGCCAGCAGCCAAGCAAGTCCAGGGGAAGCTTTCTTT. It encodes CASSQASPGEAFF.

This clone was found once. This chain links TRBV28 with TRBJ1-5; D might be TRBD1 (6 bases). CDR1 MDHEN and CDR2 SYDVKM come from the germline V gene. Trimming removed 5 bases from V and 11 bases from J, with 19 bases in between. The CDR3 contains 14 residues. CDR3 loop: CASSPGQRPSAQHF. The DNA of the CDR3 is TGTGCCAGCAGTCCTGGACAGCGACCGAGCGCCCAGCATTTT.

The chain uses TRBV27 and TRBJ2-7; 8 bases match TRBD1. Trimming took 6 bases from V and 13 from J; bases not matched to a gene: 17. Germline V gene lookup returns CDR1 MNHEY and CDR2 SMNVEV (reference sequence). This CDR3 is built from 14 residues. This CDR3 is CASRLGQVAPSEYF. Written as DNA, the CDR3 is TGTGCCAGCAGGCTGGGACAGGTTGCCCCCTCGGAATACTTC.

The chain links TRBV9 to TRBJ1-2; D not resolved. Germline V gene sequence: CDR1 SGDLS, CDR2 YYNGEE. The CDR3 runs to 16 residues. The V and J ends lost 5 bases and 4 bases respectively, with 21 bases between them. In DNA, the CDR3 is TGTGCCAGCAGTCGGAGCCCCTCGACGGTTCTCTATGGCTACACCTTC. This translates into CASSRSPSTVLYGYTF.

V usage is TRBV5-1 and J usage is TRBJ2-3; 9 bases map to TRBD2. Germline V CDR1 and CDR2: SGHRS, YFSETQ. V was pared by 1 base and J by 1 base, with 10 bases of the junction left unmatched. The CDR3 has 18 amino acids. The DNA for the CDR3 is TGCGCCAGCAGCTTGAGGCTAGCGGGGAGAATGCGCACAGATACGCAGTATTTT. It codes for CASSLRLAGRMRTDTQYF.

The chain has TRBV5-1 and TRBJ2-2, with 8 positions matching TRBD2. Losses at the gene ends were 4 bases for V and 6 bases for J; bases not matched to a gene: 8. Germline V gene lookup returns CDR1 SGHRS and CDR2 YFSETQ. This CDR3 has 15 amino acids. Here the CDR3 reads CASSLSGILAGELFF. The CDR3 coding sequence is TGCGCCAGCAGCCTTAGCGGGATTCTCGCCGGGGAGCTGTTTTTT.

The V call is TRBV6-6, the J call TRBJ1-3; D call uncertain. V was shortened by 0 bases and J by 2 bases, with 11 bases between the two germline ends. The CDR3 spans 16 residues. Germline values: CDR1 MNHNY, CDR2 SVGAGI (reference sequence). The CDR3 DNA follows: TGTGCCAGCAGTTACTCGACCGGCGGGGCTGGAAACACCATATATTTT. It translates to CASSYSTGGAGNTIYF.

The chain combines TRBV27 with TRBJ2-3; D remains ambiguous. Looked up from germline, CDR1 is MNHEY and CDR2 is SMNVEV (reference sequence). The V and J ends lost 0 bases and 0 bases respectively, with 4 bases between them. The CDR3 contains 14 residues. The CDR3 coding sequence is TGTGCCAGCAGTTTATCTTTAAGCACAGATACGCAGTATTTT. It is translated as CASSLSLSTDTQYF.